The 25 T cell receptor beta chains below all came from one sample that was sequenced in a study of T cells expressing NK-cell markers. Each CDR3 protein gets one entry in TCRdb, which reprocessed the 5' RACE reads and gives no DNA. The sample includes about 260,000 distinct CDR3 sequences. Input material: blood T cells: a sorted CD56 or NKG2C T cell subset, CD4+ or CD8+ T cells, or bulk PBMC T cells (not recorded which). These receptors were obtained from a woman between 18 and 70 years old in good health.

The chain recombines TRBV30 with TRBJ2-1; TCRdb selects TRBD2, and the lack of DNA leaves this call unchecked. The CDR3 spans 15 residues. The germline V gene encodes CDR1 GTSNPN and CDR2 SVGIG (reference sequence). This CDR3 reads CACTKGGLAVNEQFF.

V usage is TRBV10-2 and J usage is TRBJ2-2. Germline V CDR1 and CDR2: WSHSY, SAAADI. There are 14 residues in the CDR3. The CDR3 is CASSSRTNTGELFF.

The chain recombines TRBV5-4 with TRBJ1-1; the D call from TCRdb, TRBD1, cannot be confirmed without DNA. Per germline, CDR1 SGHNT and CDR2 YYREEE (reference sequence). The CDR3 covers 15 residues. CDR3: CASSFGGGQYTEAFF.

The V gene is TRBV29-1, the J gene TRBJ2-3; TCRdb proposes TRBD1, but this gene call is untestable without DNA. Germline V gene data show CDR1 as SQVTM and CDR2 as ANQGSEA. CDR3 length: 14 residues. This chain's CDR3 is CSVAGGSSTDTQYF.

This chain uses TRBV7-3 with TRBJ1-1; TCRdb picks TRBD1, but there is no DNA to check that call. This CDR3 comprises 16 residues. Looked up from germline, CDR1 is SGHTA and CDR2 is FQGTGA. The CDR3 here is CASSSRQGIPNTEAFF.

The genes are TRBV19 and TRBJ1-2. Germline loops: CDR1 LNHDA, CDR2 SQIVND (reference sequence). This CDR3 comprises 14 residues. This CDR3 is CASSWRGKNYGYTF.

The rearrangement uses TRBV19 and TRBJ2-1; no DNA is available, so the TRBD2 call from TCRdb remains unchecked. This CDR3 spans 16 amino acids. Germline-derived CDR1 and CDR2 are LNHDA and SQIVND (reference sequence). The CDR3: CASSARTSRPHNEQFF.

The gene calls are TRBV7-3 and TRBJ2-1. The CDR3 contains 14 residues. Germline CDR1 is SGHTA and CDR2 is FQGTGA. The CDR3 loop reads CASSFSSSYNEQFF.

The rearrangement links TRBV25-1 to TRBJ2-1; the TCRdb call, TRBD1, lacks DNA for checking. Looked up from germline, CDR1 is MGHDK and CDR2 is SYGVNS. This CDR3 is built from 15 residues. The CDR3 spells CASRNGGRAAEEQFF.

The genes are TRBV20-1 and TRBJ1-5; TCRdb gives TRBD1 as the D gene, but with no DNA this cannot be confirmed. Germline-derived CDR1 and CDR2 are DFQATT and SNEGSKA (reference sequence). The CDR3 extends over 12 amino acids. This CDR3 is CSARAGGRPQHF.

The rearrangement uses TRBV20-1 and TRBJ2-7; TCRdb proposes TRBD1, but this gene call is untestable without DNA. Germline V gene lookup returns CDR1 DFQATT and CDR2 SNEGSKA (reference sequence). The length of the CDR3 is 14 residues. The CDR3 reads CSASPGQGSYEQYF.

The rearrangement joins TRBV12-5 to TRBJ2-1; lacking DNA, the TRBD1 call made by TCRdb goes unchecked. The CDR3 contains 13 residues. Germline-derived CDR1 and CDR2 are LGHNT and FRNRAP. The CDR3 loop reads CASGRAAYNEQFF.

CDR3: CASSVGERYTIYF. V and J are TRBV7-2 and TRBJ1-3; there is no DNA to check the TCRdb D call of TRBD1. Germline assignment: CDR1 SGHTA and CDR2 FQGNSA. The CDR3 is made up of 13 amino acids.

The CDR3: CASSLGGGLEKLFF. This chain links TRBV7-2 with TRBJ1-4; TCRdb names TRBD1, which stays unverified in the absence of DNA. The CDR3 extends over 14 amino acids. The germline V gene has CDR1 SGHTA and CDR2 FQGNSA.

This chain's CDR3 is CASSGPGSLNTDTQYF. This chain uses TRBV11-2 with TRBJ2-3; the TCRdb call, TRBD2, lacks DNA for checking. The V gene's germline CDR1 is SGHAT and CDR2 FQNNGV. This CDR3 is built from 16 residues.

This chain joins TRBV2 and TRBJ1-1; TCRdb's D call of TRBD1 is untestable without DNA. Germline-derived CDR1 and CDR2 are SNHLY and FYNNEI. CDR3 size: 13 residues. The CDR3 is CASGGLVNTEAFF.

The gene calls are TRBV15 and TRBJ1-4; TCRdb selects TRBD1, and the lack of DNA leaves this call unchecked. Germline V gene data show CDR1 as LNHNV and CDR2 as YYDKDF (reference sequence). There are 19 residues in the CDR3. Here the CDR3 reads CATSRDRKRGQALLEKLFF.

The V call is TRBV18, the J call TRBJ2-4. CDR1 is KGHSH and CDR2 is LQKENI in the germline V gene. The length of the CDR3 is 15 residues. CDR3 region: CASSPEGLAKNIQYF.

The chain combines TRBV2 with TRBJ2-7; TCRdb reports TRBD1, a call that lacks DNA to check it against. The CDR3 has 15 amino acids. The germline CDR1 and CDR2 sequences are SNHLY and FYNNEI. CDR3 residues: CASRDETAGLNEQYF.

V and J are TRBV11-2 and TRBJ2-3. Looked up from germline, CDR1 is SGHAT and CDR2 is FQNNGV. The CDR3 has 12 residues. The CDR3 sequence: CASSLKPDTQYF.

The chain is built from TRBV20-1 and TRBJ1-4; TCRdb picks TRBD1, but there is no DNA to check that call. The CDR3 runs to 12 residues. Looked up from germline, CDR1 is DFQATT and CDR2 is SNEGSKA (reference sequence). CDR3 region: CSSGTLNEKLFF.

The chain recombines TRBV3-1 with TRBJ2-3; TCRdb's D call, TRBD2, is unchecked because there is no DNA. The CDR3 has 15 amino acids. The germline V gene encodes CDR1 LGHDT and CDR2 YNNKEL (reference sequence). This CDR3 is CASSQGLAGTDTQYF.

The rearrangement uses TRBV5-1 and TRBJ2-5; TCRdb selects TRBD1, and the lack of DNA leaves this call unchecked. Germline CDR1 and CDR2: SGHRS and YFSETQ. The CDR3 is made up of 14 amino acids. This CDR3 reads CASSRSGQGETQYF.

The chain uses TRBV11-2 and TRBJ2-7; TCRdb outputs TRBD1, but without DNA this stays unchecked. Germline V gene sequence: CDR1 SGHAT, CDR2 FQNNGV. The CDR3 spans 21 residues. This chain's CDR3 is CASSPLPGQPSGPGGPYEQYF.

This chain links TRBV18 with TRBJ2-1; as DNA is missing, the TRBD2 call by TCRdb cannot be tested. This CDR3 contains 18 residues. Germline V gives CDR1 KGHSH, CDR2 LQKENI. The CDR3 sequence: CASSLSPATSGRVNEQFF.